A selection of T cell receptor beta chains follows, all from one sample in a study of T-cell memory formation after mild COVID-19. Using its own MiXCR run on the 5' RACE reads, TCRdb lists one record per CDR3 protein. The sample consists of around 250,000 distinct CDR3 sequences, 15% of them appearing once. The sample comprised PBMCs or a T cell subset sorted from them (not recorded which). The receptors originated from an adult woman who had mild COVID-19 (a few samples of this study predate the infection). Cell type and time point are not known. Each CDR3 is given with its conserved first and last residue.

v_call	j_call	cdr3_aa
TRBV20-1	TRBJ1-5	CSAEGQGYYSNQPQHF
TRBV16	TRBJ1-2	CASSQSAQGDGYTF
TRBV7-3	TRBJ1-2	CALSLSSGETGYTF
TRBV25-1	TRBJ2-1	CASQQGGSYNEQFF
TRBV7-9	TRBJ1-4	CASSPPGDEKLFF
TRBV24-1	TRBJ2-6	CATGGQGDNVLTF
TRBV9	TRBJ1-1	CASSVGLENIEAFF
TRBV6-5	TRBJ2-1	CASSRTSGGRELFF
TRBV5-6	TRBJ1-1	CASSLRFGGRGTEAFF
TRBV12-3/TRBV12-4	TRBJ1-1	CASSLTGGAMNTEAFF
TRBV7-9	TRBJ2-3	CASSSLAGSTDTQYF
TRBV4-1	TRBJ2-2	CASSLDWTTTGELFF
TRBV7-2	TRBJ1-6	CASSPGGRVDSPLHF
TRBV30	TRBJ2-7	CAWSVASAYEQYF
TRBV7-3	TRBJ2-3	CASSGFGTDTQYF
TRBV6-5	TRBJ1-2	CASSTGVGYTF
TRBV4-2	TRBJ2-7	CASSQGLTSGDSYEQYF
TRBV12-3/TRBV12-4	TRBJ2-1	CASSGGAGGYNEQFF
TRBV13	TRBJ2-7	CASSSLQRTGSYEQYF
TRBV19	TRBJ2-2	CASSRGQEIGGELFF
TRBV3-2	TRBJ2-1	CASSQEEQTGATYNEQFF
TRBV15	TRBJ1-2	CATSRDYGFGYTF
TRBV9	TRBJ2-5	CASSPARGGGETQYF
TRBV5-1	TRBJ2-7	CASSPDGGTGSSYEQYF
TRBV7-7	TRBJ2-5	CASSLAGPGETQYF
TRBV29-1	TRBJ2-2	CSVHSGTNTGELFF
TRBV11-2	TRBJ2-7	CASRDRSGVNYEQYF
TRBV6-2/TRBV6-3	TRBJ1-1	CASRMGTGNAEAFF
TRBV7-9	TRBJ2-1	CASSFSGRVNEQFF
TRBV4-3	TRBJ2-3	CASSQGTSGSYPTQYF
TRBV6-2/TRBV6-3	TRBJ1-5	CATYPGTGGNQPQHF
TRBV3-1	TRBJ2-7	CASSQDRNAEQYF
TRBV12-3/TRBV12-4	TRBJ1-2	CASSRTGGNRGYTF
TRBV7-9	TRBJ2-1	CASSLASGNPNEQFF
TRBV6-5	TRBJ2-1	CASRMGLFSYNEQFF
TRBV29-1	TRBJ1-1	CSLVRGQGVHTEAFF
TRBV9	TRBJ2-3	CASSPARRDTQYF
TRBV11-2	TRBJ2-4	CASSLAPWRGENIQYF
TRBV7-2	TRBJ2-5	CASSSKALGETQYF
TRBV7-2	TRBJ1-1	CASSLAGALNTEAFF
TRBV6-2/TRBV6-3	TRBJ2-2	CASVAGLTGELFF
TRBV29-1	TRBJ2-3	CSVAELSTDTQYF
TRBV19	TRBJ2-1	CASRDSLWNEQFF
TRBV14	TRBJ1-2	CASSQEWTGGYTF
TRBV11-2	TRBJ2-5	CASRRIDRQETQYF
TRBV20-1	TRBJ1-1	CSAPRARATEAFF
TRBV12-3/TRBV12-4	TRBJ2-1	CASSPGTGGYNEQFF